These 27 T cell receptor beta chains share one sample of origin, sequenced in a study of control samples from healthy donors and cancer patients. The table came from immunoSEQ multiplex PCR; TCRdb's copy has only in-frame clones and leaves some out. The data contain 20,000 or so clones, more than 80% of them singletons. What was sequenced was PBMCs. These receptors all come from a man aged 55 to 69 with head and neck cancer.

The J gene is TRBJ2-1, the V gene TRBV7-9; tentative D call: TRBD2 (6 bases). From germline, CDR1 is SEHNR and CDR2 FQNEAQ (reference sequence). Trimming shortened V by 3 bases and J by 8 bases, and 14 bases separated the two germline ends. The CDR3 is made up of 14 amino acids. CDR3 in DNA: TGTGCCAGCAGCTTCAACGGGAGCCCCTATGAGCAGTTCTTC. This translates into CASSFNGSPYEQFF.

The V and J genes are TRBV19 and TRBJ1-1, with D possibly being TRBD1 (5 bases). Trimming took off 8 bases at V and 1 base at J, with 17 bases between the two ends. The length of the CDR3 is 15 residues. Per germline, CDR1 LNHDA and CDR2 SQIVND (reference sequence). CDR3 region: CASLNSGKGNTEAFF. The CDR3 coding sequence is TGTGCCAGTCTTAATTCAGGGAAGGGGAACACTGAAGCTTTCTTT.

V is TRBV7-2 and J is TRBJ2-4; D is possibly TRBD1 (7 bases). Trimming took 10 bases from V and 6 from J, leaving 16 bases between them. Germline lookup yields CDR1 SGHTA and CDR2 FQGNSA. The CDR3 runs 13 residues. The CDR3 is CATQFQGGNIQYF. The CDR3, as DNA: TGTGCCACCCAATTTCAGGGGGGAAACATTCAGTACTTC.

This clone has just a few counts. The gene calls are TRBV6-6 and TRBJ1-5; maybe TRBD1 (5 bases). The V end lost 6 bases, the J end lost 4 bases, and 10 bases lay between the germline ends. This CDR3 comprises 13 residues. Germline assignment: CDR1 MNHNY and CDR2 SVGAGI (reference sequence). This CDR3 is CASRGPGNQPQHF. In DNA form, the CDR3 reads TGTGCCAGCAGGGGGCCCGGTAATCAGCCCCAGCATTTT.

This clone appeared once. The gene calls are TRBV7-8 and TRBJ1-3; possible D gene TRBD1, 6 bases. V shed 5 bases and J shed 4 bases, with 15 bases lying between them. The CDR3 consists of 15 residues. The V gene's germline CDR1 is SGHVS and CDR2 FQNEAQ. DNA of the CDR3: TGTGCCAGCAGCCAGTGGAGGGGGGGAGGAAACACCATATATTTT. Amino acids: CASSQWRGGGNTIYF.

The chain joins TRBV9 to TRBJ2-3; perhaps D is TRBD1 or TRBD2 (6 bases each). The CDR3 totals 18 residues. Trimming took 0 bases from V and 1 from J, leaving 18 bases between them. CDR1 and CDR2 (germline): SGDLS, YYNGEE. CDR3 residues: CASSVALGGASRTDTQYF. The CDR3 DNA reads as TGTGCCAGCAGCGTAGCCCTGGGGGGCGCCTCACGCACAGATACGCAGTATTTT. The full variable domain, with the rest looked up from reference TRBV9 and TRBJ2-3, is DSGVTQTPKHLITATGQRVTLRCSPRSGDLSVYWYQQSLDQGLQFLIQYYNGEERAKGNILERFSAQQFPDLHSELNLSSLELGDSALYFCASSVALGGASRTDTQYFGPGTRLTVL.

The rearrangement joins TRBV10-1 to TRBJ2-7; possibly TRBD1 or TRBD2 for D (5 bases each). Germline V gene sequence: CDR1 WNHNN, CDR2 SYGVQD (reference sequence). Trimming pared 5 bases from V and 5 bases from J, leaving 19 bases between. This CDR3 is built from 15 residues. In DNA, the CDR3 is TGCGCCAGCAGTCCCTCAGGGACCAAAGTGAACGAGCAGTACGTC. Translation gives CASSPSGTKVNEQYV.

This rearrangement joins TRBV5-1 to TRBJ1-1; 9 bases agree with TRBD1. V lost 6 bases and J lost 2; bases outside the gene matches: 5. CDR1 and CDR2 from the germline V gene are SGHRS and YFSETQ. CDR3 length: 14 amino acids. CDR3 loop: CASMGQGPNTEAFF. The CDR3 DNA is TGCGCCAGCATGGGACAGGGCCCCAACACTGAAGCTTTCTTT.

This clone was counted once. The chain recombines TRBV27 with TRBJ2-6; no clear D. The CDR3 sequence is 15 residues long. CDR1 is MNHEY and CDR2 is SMNVEV in the germline V gene (reference sequence). Trimming removed 5 bases from V and 0 bases from J, with 8 bases in between. The CDR3 loop reads CASSLISSGANVLTF. DNA of the CDR3: TGTGCCAGCAGTCTAATAAGCTCTGGGGCCAACGTCCTGACTTTC.

The chain has TRBV30 and TRBJ2-2; weak D call: TRBD1 (5 bases). CDR3 length: 13 amino acids. Germline V CDR1 and CDR2: GTSNPN, SVGIG (reference sequence). V gave up 1 base and J gave up 6 bases, with 9 bases separating them. CDR3 nucleotides: TGTGCCTGGAGTGAGGGGAAGGCCGGGGAGCTGTTTTTT. Translated, it gives CAWSEGKAGELFF.

This clone appeared a single time. This chain connects TRBV6-1 to TRBJ2-1; D gene unclear. The CDR3 is 14 residues long. Germline CDR1 and CDR2: MNHNS and SASEGT. The V end was cut by 1 base, the J end by 8 bases, with 12 bases between. The chain's CDR3 is CASSEVGSLHEQFF. The CDR3 region has the DNA TGTGCCAGCAGTGAAGTGGGCTCTCTCCATGAGCAGTTCTTC.

This chain connects TRBV5-4 to TRBJ2-7, with D unresolved. This CDR3 has 11 amino acids. Trimming stripped 4 bases from V and 3 bases from J, with 5 bases between. Germline CDR1 is SGHNT and CDR2 is YYREEE (reference sequence). The CDR3 protein is CASSVNYEQYF. The CDR3 DNA reads TGTGCCAGCAGCGTCAACTACGAGCAGTACTTC. Using reference TRBV5-4 and TRBJ2-7 for the parts outside the CDR3, the full variable domain is ETGVTQSPTHLIKTRGQQVTLRCSSQSGHNTVSWYQQALGQGPQFIFQYYREEENGRGNFPPRFSGLQFPNYSSELNVNALELDDSALYLCASSVNYEQYFGPGTRLTVT.

CDR3 loop: CASSSPQSLLGPFQFF. In nucleotides, the CDR3 is TGTGCCAGCAGTTCGCCCCAGTCTCTTCTAGGCCCCTTCCAGTTCTTC. V and J are TRBV6-6 and TRBJ2-1; D is unresolved. The CDR3 is made up of 16 amino acids. V was cut by 4 bases and J by 13 bases, with 26 bases left in between. Germline V gene data show CDR1 as MNHNY and CDR2 as SVGAGI (reference sequence).

V gene TRBV10-3 combines with J gene TRBJ2-2, with 10 bases aligning to TRBD2. V lost 4 bases to trimming and J lost 6 bases; unmatched junction nucleotides: 8. The germline V gene encodes CDR1 ENHRY and CDR2 SYGVKD. The CDR3 has 16 amino acids. The CDR3 reads CAISGLAGVNAGELFF. As DNA, the CDR3 is TGTGCCATCAGTGGGCTAGCGGGAGTCAATGCCGGGGAGCTGTTTTTT.

The chain employs TRBV6-2 or TRBV6-3 and TRBJ1-5; D unresolved. Germline V gives CDR1 MNHEY, CDR2 SVGEGT. The length of the CDR3 is 16 residues. V was shortened by 4 bases and J by 0 bases, with 13 bases between the two germline ends. CDR3 in amino acids: CASSSLQDYSNQPQHF. In nucleotides, the CDR3 is TGTGCCAGCAGTTCCCTCCAGGATTATAGCAATCAGCCCCAGCATTTT.

This clone was observed a handful of times. V gene TRBV30 combines with J gene TRBJ1-1, with TRBD1 as a possible D gene (5 bases). From germline, CDR1 is GTSNPN and CDR2 SVGIG (reference sequence). V was shortened by 2 bases and J by 6 bases, with 10 bases between the two germline ends. The CDR3 consists of 12 residues. The CDR3 sequence is CAWSTRGPEAFF. CDR3 sequence (DNA): TGTGCCTGGAGTACGAGGGGACCTGAAGCTTTCTTT.

This clone was seen just once. This chain uses TRBV7-2 with TRBJ1-2; possible D gene TRBD1, 5 bases. The CDR3 is 13 amino acids. Germline V CDR1 and CDR2: SGHTA, FQGNSA. Between the trimmed V and J ends, which lost 3 bases and 6 bases, there was a span of 11 bases. CDR3: CASSFRGSDGYTF. CDR3 nucleotide sequence: TGTGCCAGCAGCTTTAGGGGTTCCGATGGCTACACCTTC.

The chain uses TRBV6-5 and TRBJ2-7; no clear D gene. Trimming removed 8 bases at V and 3 bases at J, with 14 bases between. In germline, CDR1 is MNHEY, CDR2 SVGAGI. CDR3 length: 13 residues. The CDR3 DNA reads as TGTGCCAGCGAGAGCTCCCAGGACTACGAGCAGTACTTC. Translating it yields CASESSQDYEQYF.

This chain uses TRBV30 with TRBJ1-2; 7 nucleotides match TRBD1. The CDR3 runs 14 residues. After removal of 1 base from V and 1 base from J, the junction contained 3 bases not matched to a gene. CDR1 is GTSNPN, CDR2 SVGIG, per germline (reference sequence). In DNA form, the CDR3 reads TGTGCCTGGAGTGGGACAGGCTTTAACTATGGCTACACCTTC. Protein sequence: CAWSGTGFNYGYTF.

This clone is a singleton in its sample. The DNA of the CDR3 is TGTGCCAGCTCACCACGGCACTCGTCAACCGGGGAGCTGTTTTTT. Translating gives CASSPRHSSTGELFF. The chain couples TRBV18 to TRBJ2-2; D unclear. The CDR3 consists of 15 residues. Trimming pared 1 base from V and 5 bases from J, leaving 11 bases between. Germline lookup yields CDR1 KGHSH and CDR2 LQKENI.

The chain links TRBV28 to TRBJ1-4, with a tentative D call TRBD1 (5 bases). Germline CDR1 is MDHEN and CDR2 is SYDVKM. CDR3 size: 13 residues. The CDR3 nucleotides read TGTGCTACCGGGGCAGTCACTAATGAAAAACTGTTTTTT. Its protein product is CATGAVTNEKLFF.

V and J are TRBV5-1 and TRBJ1-1; D call uncertain. The CDR3 is made up of 16 amino acids. V shed 5 bases and J shed 1 base, with 18 bases lying between them. Germline V gene data show CDR1 as SGHRS and CDR2 as YFSETQ. The CDR3 loop reads CASSDPSAPANTEAFF. The CDR3, as DNA: TGCGCCAGCAGTGATCCGTCAGCCCCGGCGAACACTGAAGCTTTCTTT.

The sample holds a few counts of this clone. The J gene is TRBJ2-1, the V gene TRBV19; D could derive from TRBD1 or TRBD2 (6 bases each). V was cut by 6 bases and J by 8 bases, with 17 bases left in between. The germline V gene has CDR1 LNHDA and CDR2 SQIVND (reference sequence). This CDR3 has 14 amino acids. This chain's CDR3 is CASRFEGGWDEQFF. CDR3 sequence (DNA): TGTGCCAGTAGATTTGAGGGGGGATGGGATGAGCAGTTCTTC.

CDR3 sequence: CASSAGGSPNEKLFF. The CDR3 nucleotides are TGTGCCAGCAGCGCAGGGGGCTCGCCTAATGAAAAACTGTTTTTT. V and J are TRBV9 and TRBJ1-4; TRBD1 matches 8 bases. The V gene end was trimmed by 3 bases and the J gene end by 3 bases; junction bases not matched to a gene: 4. CDR1 and CDR2 (germline): SGDLS, YYNGEE. This CDR3 spans 15 amino acids.

J is TRBJ1-4 and V is TRBV18; D remains ambiguous. This CDR3 has 15 amino acids. V gave up 0 bases and J gave up 7 bases, with 12 bases separating them. Germline CDR1 reads KGHSH; CDR2 reads LQKENI. As DNA, the CDR3 is TGTGCCAGCTCACCACCTGGCCGTATGGGTGAAAAACTGTTTTTT. As protein: CASSPPGRMGEKLFF.

This chain joins TRBV2 and TRBJ2-5, with D possibly TRBD2 on 6 matching bases. CDR3 length: 14 residues. V lost 7 bases to trimming and J lost 4 bases, with 16 bases between them. Germline lookup yields CDR1 SNHLY and CDR2 FYNNEI. The CDR3 DNA follows: TGTGCCAGCAAGTTGCGGGTGGGGGGAGAGACCCAGTACTTC. Its protein is CASKLRVGGETQYF.

The J gene is TRBJ2-1, the V gene TRBV7-8; no definite D call. CDR3 length: 15 residues. CDR1 and CDR2 from the germline V gene are SGHVS and FQNEAQ. Between the trimmed V and J ends, which lost 3 bases and 2 bases, there was a span of 11 bases. The CDR3 region is CASSFGLSPYNEQFF. The CDR3 nucleotides are TGTGCCAGCAGCTTCGGCCTTAGCCCCTACAATGAGCAGTTCTTC.